Each of the 14 T cell receptor beta chains below was sequenced from the same sample in a study of regulatory T cells in long-lasting Graves disease. The time point denotes: newly diagnosed GD, antithyroid drugs for less than 3 months. PBMCs were the source of the RNA used for TCR sequencing. Relying on iRepertoire HTBI primers and Arm-PCR of CDR3 regions, the team built TCR beta libraries. A single record per CDR3 protein comes from TCRdb applying MiXCR to the multiplex PCR reads. The table includes about 620,000 distinct CDR3 sequences, under 20% detected once. These data were likewise used in another study, on T cells in Graves' hyperthyroidism and ophthalmopathy.

The material was peripheral blood mononuclear cells (PBMCs), obtained at new diagnosis, from a patient treated with antithyroid drugs. Receptors originate from a woman aged 25 to 39 with Graves disease.

This clonotype was counted a few times. The genes are TRBV20-1 and TRBJ2-1; TRBD2 might be the D (6 bases). The CDR3 contains 16 residues. The germline V gene encodes CDR1 DFQATT and CDR2 SNEGSKA (reference sequence). Deletions cut 3 bases from V and 0 bases from J, with 15 bases between. The CDR3 loop reads CSASSGGMSSYNEQFF. The CDR3 DNA sequence: TGCAGTGCTAGTTCCGGCGGGATGAGCTCCTACAATGAGCAGTTCTTC.

CDR3 bases: TGTGCCAGCAGCAAACAAAACACCGGGGAGCTGTTTTTT. This sequence encodes CASSKQNTGELFF. This sequence joins TRBV6-1 and TRBJ2-2; the D is unclear. The CDR3 has 13 amino acids. Trimming removed 6 bases from V and 2 bases from J, with 7 bases in between. Per the germline V gene, CDR1 is MNHNS and CDR2 is SASEGT.

On this clonotype itself: Without the conserved terminal phenylalanine or tryptophan, this CDR3 likely stems from a read error. The CDR3 reads CASSPPRQDEQFV. The CDR3 DNA reads as TGTGCCAGCAGCCCACCCCGACAGGATGAGCAGTTCGTC. The rearrangement joins TRBV7-8 to TRBJ2-1; TRBD1 might be the D (6 bases). CDR1 and CDR2 (germline): SGHVS, FQNEAQ. This CDR3 contains 13 residues. Trimming removed 5 bases at V and 8 bases at J, with 13 bases between.

Sample share makes this clonotype medium-sized. The chain joins TRBV12-3 or TRBV12-4 to TRBJ1-5; maybe TRBD1 (6 bases). Deletions cut 2 bases from V and 7 bases from J, with 18 bases between. CDR3 size: 16 residues. CDR3 protein: CASSLSGTRGRQPQHF. In DNA, the CDR3 is TGTGCCAGCAGTTTATCCGGGACCAGGGGCAGGCAGCCCCAGCATTTT.

This clonotype was counted many times. J is TRBJ2-7 and V is TRBV28; TRBD1 is a possible D gene (6 bases). V was clipped by 1 base and J by 9 bases, with 10 bases between them. This CDR3 spans 12 amino acids. CDR1 is MDHEN and CDR2 is SYDVKM in the germline V gene. Written as DNA, the CDR3 is TGTGCCAGCAGTTTATTACAGGGATGGCAGTACTTC. Translating it yields CASSLLQGWQYF.

This clonotype was counted a few times. A far more abundant clone sits one base away, making this likely a read error. The chain links TRBV7-2 to TRBJ1-5; 8 bases are a match to TRBD1. The germline gives CDR1 SGHTA, CDR2 FQGNSA. The CDR3 loop spans 14 amino acids. The ends lost 5 bases at V and 4 bases at J; junction bases unmatched: 4. CDR3 sequence reads: CASSAGTGNQPQHF. The CDR3 DNA sequence: TGTGCCAGCAGCGCCGGGACAGGAAATCAGCCCCAGCATTTT.

V and J are TRBV19 and TRBJ1-3; a possible D gene is TRBD1 (5 bases). The CDR3 is 18 amino acids. The V end was cut by 3 bases, the J end by 0 bases, with 18 bases between. Germline V gene data show CDR1 as LNHDA and CDR2 as SQIVND (reference sequence). The CDR3 DNA follows: TGTGCCAGTAGTATTACCAGGGCCGTGGTCCCCTCTGGAAACACCATATATTTT. Residues: CASSITRAVVPSGNTIYF.

For this clonotype: This may come from a read error, since a much larger clone is one base off. Without the conserved terminal phenylalanine or tryptophan, this CDR3 likely stems from a read error. The CDR3 protein is CASRTWSATVSGANVLTS. CDR3 in DNA: TGTGCCAGCAGGACCTGGTCCGCGACGGTTTCTGGGGCCAACGTCCTGACTTCC. The V gene is TRBV6-1, the J gene TRBJ2-6; unclear D gene. The CDR3 contains 18 residues. Trimming pared 6 bases from V and 1 base from J, leaving 19 bases between. Germline-derived CDR1 and CDR2 are MNHNS and SASEGT.

The chain combines TRBV6-1 with TRBJ1-1, with TRBD1 identical over 8 bases. J was trimmed by 1 base and V by 6 bases; bases with no gene match: 7. Germline V gene lookup returns CDR1 MNHNS and CDR2 SASEGT. The CDR3 is made up of 15 amino acids. The CDR3 protein is CASRSQGASNTEAFF. The DNA for the CDR3 is TGTGCCAGCAGATCTCAGGGGGCTTCGAACACTGAAGCTTTCTTT.

The rearrangement joins TRBV7-9 to TRBJ2-7; TRBD1 aligns across 12 bases. The CDR3 runs 15 residues. The ends lost 5 bases at V and 7 bases at J; junction bases unmatched: 9. Per the germline V gene, CDR1 is SEHNR and CDR2 is FQNEAQ (reference sequence). CDR3 bases: TGTGCCAGCAGCAGGGGGGACAGGGGGCTTTGGGAGCAGTACTTC. Translated: CASSRGDRGLWEQYF.

This chain uses TRBV7-6 with TRBJ1-1, with 8 bases aligning to TRBD1. The CDR3 length is 15 residues. In germline, CDR1 is SGHVS, CDR2 FNYEAQ. The V segment lost 2 bases and the J segment 7 bases; nucleotides outside the gene matches: 9. CDR3 loop: CASSLWTGSMNEAFF. The CDR3 DNA reads TGTGCCAGCAGCTTATGGACAGGGTCCATGAATGAAGCTTTCTTT.

This clonotype occurred many times. CDR3 amino acids: CAISESGDTQYF. CDR3 in DNA: TGTGCCATCAGTGAGTCGGGGGATACGCAGTATTTT. V and J are TRBV10-3 and TRBJ2-3; D gene uncertain. Germline V gene sequence: CDR1 ENHRY, CDR2 SYGVKD. The CDR3 is 12 amino acids. V lost 0 bases to trimming and J lost 6 bases, with 4 bases between them.

DNA for the CDR3: TGCAGCGTTGAAGACACCAGCTCCTACGAGCAGTACTTC. As protein: CSVEDTSSYEQYF. V usage is TRBV29-1 and J usage is TRBJ2-7; the D is unclear. Germline CDR1 SQVTM, CDR2 ANQGSEA. The CDR3 has 13 residues. V was cut by 0 bases and J by 0 bases, with 6 bases left in between.

In its sample, this clonotype was seen a few times. This chain uses TRBV6-1 with TRBJ2-3; D call uncertain. The CDR3 consists of 15 residues. V lost 3 bases to trimming and J lost 2 bases, with 12 bases between them. CDR1 and CDR2 from the germline V gene are MNHNS and SASEGT. Written as DNA, the CDR3 is TGTGCCAGCAGTGAGGTTAGGCCTCACACAGATACGCAGTATTTT. It specifies CASSEVRPHTDTQYF.